This T cell receptor (beta chain) derives from a study of preoperative IRX-2 immunotherapy in early breast cancer. The table came from immunoSEQ multiplex PCR; TCRdb's copy has only in-frame clones and leaves some out. This sample has around 34,000 clones, with around four fifths found just once. Only a few counts were recorded for this clone. This CDR3 spans 12 amino acids. From germline, CDR1 is LNHDA and CDR2 SQIVND (reference sequence). Trimming took 6 bases from V and 8 from J, leaving 13 bases between them. Treatment of the sample: preoperative locoregional IRX-2 cytokine immunotherapy. Patients received preoperative, locoregional IRX-2 cytokine immunotherapy in a phase Ib study.

The V and J genes are TRBV19 and TRBJ1-2; D is possibly TRBD1 (5 bases). This sequence originates from a human donor with breast cancer. The source was lymph node tissue, collected from a patient treated with IRX-2 immunotherapy. The CDR3: CASRKAGYGYTF. CDR3 DNA: TGTGCCAGTAGAAAGGCAGGGTACGGCTACACCTTC. Complete variable domain (other parts from reference TRBV19 and TRBJ1-2): DGGITQSPKYLFRKEGQNVTLSCEQNLNHDAMYWYRQDPGQGLRLIYYSQIVNDFQKGDIAEGYSVSREKKESFPLTVTSAQKNPTAFYLCASRKAGYGYTFGSGTRLTVV.